The clone carrying this T cell receptor (beta chain) was detected many times. The antigen remains unidentified. These data are taken from a study of tumor-infiltrating lymphocytes in primary liver carcinoma. For the study at large: Primary liver carcinomas in the patients were surgically resected. The study enrolled male and female patients aged 30 to 69 years.

Unsorted whole blood served as the source of blood RNA, and germline DNA was extracted as well. Patients carried chronic HBV infection without prior treatment. The CDR3 length is 14 residues. V gave up 2 bases and J gave up 7 bases, with 11 bases separating them. Germline V lookup: CDR1 MNHNY, CDR2 SVGAGI (reference sequence). The study's findings and limits: Tumors had a top-250-clone fraction that was significantly higher than blood (p = 0.039).

The investigators made TCR beta cDNA from about 510 ng total RNA, using a constant-region primer. TCR beta libraries came from three nested multiplex PCR rounds using slightly modified ARM-PCR. PCR rounds one and two used TRBV1-TRBV30 forward primers with a C-beta reverse primer for 10 cycles each. One entry per CDR3 protein results from TCRdb running MiXCR on the multiplex PCR reads. The sample lists approximately 320,000 distinct CDR3 sequences; approximately 58% were seen once. Sequencing was done on a sample of peripheral blood. This sequence joins TRBV6-6 and TRBJ1-4, with a weak D call TRBD1 (5 bases). This sequence was found in a woman between 25 and 40 years old with primary liver carcinoma and hepatitis B virus infection. The CDR3 sequence: CASSYGARAEKLFF. The CDR3 nucleotides read TGTGCCAGCAGTTACGGGGCAAGGGCTGAAAAACTGTTTTTT.